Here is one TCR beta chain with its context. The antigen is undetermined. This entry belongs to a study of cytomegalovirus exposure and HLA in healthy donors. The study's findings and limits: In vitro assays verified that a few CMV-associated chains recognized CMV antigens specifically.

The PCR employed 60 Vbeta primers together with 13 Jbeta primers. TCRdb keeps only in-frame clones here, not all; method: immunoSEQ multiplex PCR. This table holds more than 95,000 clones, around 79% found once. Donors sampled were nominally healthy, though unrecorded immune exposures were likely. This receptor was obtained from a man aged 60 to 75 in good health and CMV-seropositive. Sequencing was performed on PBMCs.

CDR3 DNA sequence: TGTGCCACCAGCAGTAGGGGACAGGGAAATCAGCCCCAGCATTTT. It specifies CATSSRGQGNQPQHF. This chain connects TRBV15 to TRBJ1-5; TRBD1 matches 9 bases. Trimming cost V 3 bases and J 4 bases; bases outside gene matches: 4. The germline gives CDR1 LNHNV, CDR2 YYDKDF (reference sequence). This CDR3 contains 15 residues.